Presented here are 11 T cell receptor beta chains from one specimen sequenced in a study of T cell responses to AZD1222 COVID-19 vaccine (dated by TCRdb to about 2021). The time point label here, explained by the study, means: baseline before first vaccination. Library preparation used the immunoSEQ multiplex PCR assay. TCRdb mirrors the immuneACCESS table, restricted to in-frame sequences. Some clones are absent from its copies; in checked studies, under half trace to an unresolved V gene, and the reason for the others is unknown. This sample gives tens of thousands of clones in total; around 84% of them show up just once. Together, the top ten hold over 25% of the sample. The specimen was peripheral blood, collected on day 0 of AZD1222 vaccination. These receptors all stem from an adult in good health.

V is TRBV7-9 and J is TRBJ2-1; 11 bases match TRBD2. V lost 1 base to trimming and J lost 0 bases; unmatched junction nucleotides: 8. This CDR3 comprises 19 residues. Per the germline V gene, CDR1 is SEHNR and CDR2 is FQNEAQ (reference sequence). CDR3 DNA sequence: TGTGCCAGCAGCTTAGTTGGGCCCACTAGCGGGAGCTCCTACAATGAGCAGTTCTTC. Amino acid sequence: CASSLVGPTSGSSYNEQFF.

The CDR3 sequence is CASSLVPSGRAYEQYF. CDR3 bases: TGTGCCAGCAGCTTAGTACCAAGCGGGAGGGCCTACGAGCAGTACTTC. The rearrangement links TRBV11-2 to TRBJ2-7; 10 bases fit TRBD2. Germline V lookup: CDR1 SGHAT, CDR2 FQNNGV. This CDR3 comprises 16 residues. J gave up 2 bases and V 1 base, and 5 bases lay outside the gene matches. The full variable domain, with the rest looked up from reference TRBV11-2 and TRBJ2-7, is EAGVAQSPRYKIIEKRQSVAFWCNPISGHATLYWYQQILGQGPKLLIQFQNNGVVDDSQLPKDRFSAERLKGVDSTLKIQPAKLEDSAVYLCASSLVPSGRAYEQYFGPGTRLTVT.

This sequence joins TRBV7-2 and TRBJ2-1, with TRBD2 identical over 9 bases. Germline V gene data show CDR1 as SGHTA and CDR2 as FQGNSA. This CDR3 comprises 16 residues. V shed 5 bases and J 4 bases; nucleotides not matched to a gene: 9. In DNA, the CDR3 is TGTGCCAGCAGCCAAGGACTAGCGAGAAGATACAATGAGCAGTTCTTC. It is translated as CASSQGLARRYNEQFF.

The CDR3 DNA sequence: TGTGCCAGTAGGGCGGAGGGAAGTGGCTACGAGCAGTACTTC. Translation: CASRAEGSGYEQYF. V usage is TRBV19 and J usage is TRBJ2-7; a weak D match, TRBD2 (6 bases). Germline V gene lookup returns CDR1 LNHDA and CDR2 SQIVND (reference sequence). Between the trimmed V and J ends, which lost 6 bases and 3 bases, there was a span of 15 bases. CDR3 length: 14 residues.

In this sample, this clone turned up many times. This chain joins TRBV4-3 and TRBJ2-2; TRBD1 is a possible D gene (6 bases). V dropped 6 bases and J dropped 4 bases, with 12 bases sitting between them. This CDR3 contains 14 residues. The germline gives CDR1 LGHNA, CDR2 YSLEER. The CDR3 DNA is TGCGCCAGCAGACCGGGGACATTCACCGGGGAGCTGTTTTTT. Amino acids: CASRPGTFTGELFF.

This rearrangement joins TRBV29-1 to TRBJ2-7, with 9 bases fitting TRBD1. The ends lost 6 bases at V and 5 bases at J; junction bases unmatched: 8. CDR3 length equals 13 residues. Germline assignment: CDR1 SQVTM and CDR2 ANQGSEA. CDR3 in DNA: TGCAGCGTGTGGGACAGGGAAGGCCACGAGCAGTACTTC. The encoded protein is CSVWDREGHEQYF.

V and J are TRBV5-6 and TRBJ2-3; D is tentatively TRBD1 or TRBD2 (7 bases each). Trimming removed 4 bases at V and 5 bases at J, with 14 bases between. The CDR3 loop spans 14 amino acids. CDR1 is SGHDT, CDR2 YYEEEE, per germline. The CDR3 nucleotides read TGTGCCAGCAGCGTTGACAGGGAGGGAGATACGCAGTATTTT. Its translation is CASSVDREGDTQYF.

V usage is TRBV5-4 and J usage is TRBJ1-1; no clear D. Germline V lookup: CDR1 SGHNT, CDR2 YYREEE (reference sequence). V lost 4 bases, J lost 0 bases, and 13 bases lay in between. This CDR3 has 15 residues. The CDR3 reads CASSQIEGMNTEAFF. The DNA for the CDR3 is TGTGCCAGCAGCCAAATTGAGGGAATGAACACTGAAGCTTTCTTT.

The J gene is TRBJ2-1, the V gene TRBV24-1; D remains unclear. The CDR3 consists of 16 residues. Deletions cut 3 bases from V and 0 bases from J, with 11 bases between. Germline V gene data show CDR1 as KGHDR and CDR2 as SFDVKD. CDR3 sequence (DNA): TGTGCCACCAGTGATCGGAACTTTGGCTCCTACAATGAGCAGTTCTTC. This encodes CATSDRNFGSYNEQFF.

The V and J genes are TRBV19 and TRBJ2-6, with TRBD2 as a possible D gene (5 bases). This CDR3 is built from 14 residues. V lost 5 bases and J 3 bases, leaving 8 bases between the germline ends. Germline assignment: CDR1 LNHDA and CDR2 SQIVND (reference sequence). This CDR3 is CASSHRDGANVLTF. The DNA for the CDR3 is TGTGCCAGTAGTCACCGGGATGGGGCCAACGTCCTGACTTTC. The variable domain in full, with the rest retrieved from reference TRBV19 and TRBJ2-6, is DGGITQSPKYLFRKEGQNVTLSCEQNLNHDAMYWYRQDPGQGLRLIYYSQIVNDFQKGDIAEGYSVSREKKESFPLTVTSAQKNPTAFYLCASSHRDGANVLTFGAGSRLTVL.

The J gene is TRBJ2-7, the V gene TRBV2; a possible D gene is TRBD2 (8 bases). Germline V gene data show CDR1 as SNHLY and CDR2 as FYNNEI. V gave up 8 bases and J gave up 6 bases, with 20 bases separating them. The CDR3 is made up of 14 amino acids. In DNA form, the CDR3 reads TGTGCCAGCCGGGACAGCGGGAGTCTGTTCGAGCAGTACTTC. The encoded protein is CASRDSGSLFEQYF.